This T cell receptor (beta chain) originates from a study of identical twins. Study results and caveats: Zero-insertion analyses might be partly confounded by invariant T cells like MAIT and iNKT. Fewer insertions were carried by abundant cord blood beta clonotypes, but none was seen in memory repertoires.

The germline V and J ends were trimmed by 4 bases and 8 bases, with 14 bases remaining between them. Germline V gives CDR1 MNHEY, CDR2 SVGAGI. This CDR3 region has 14 residues. TCRdb redid the calling of the 5' RACE reads with MiXCR, one entry per CDR3 protein. The sample yields 500,000 or so distinct CDR3 sequences, 14% seen once. As for this clonotype: Its antigen is not identified.

These data were also reused for a study on yellow fever vaccine responses in identical twins.

The gene calls are TRBV6-5 and TRBJ2-2, with D possibly called TRBD1 or TRBD2 (5 bases each). The sequenced sample consisted of CD4+ T cells sorted from blood. The TCR was taken from a young woman in good health. In nucleotides, the CDR3 is TGTGCCAGCAGTTCCACAGGCGGGTTAGGGGAGCTGTTTTTT. Protein product: CASSSTGGLGELFF.